This T cell receptor (beta chain) came from a study of cytomegalovirus exposure and HLA in healthy donors. PCR was performed using 60 Vbeta and 13 Jbeta primers. Assay: immunoSEQ multiplex PCR; the TCRdb copy retains only in-frame clones and omits some. The data show around 130,000 clones, 8.5% to 10% seen once. The CDR3 contains 16 residues. Germline V gene sequence: CDR1 SEHNR, CDR2 FQNEAQ (reference sequence). V dropped 4 bases and J dropped 6; count of bases not matched to a gene: 12. To note about this clone: What it binds is unknown.

Study-level results: It was reported in a later analysis that an Asian-associated ancestry cluster showed fewer N-insertions than the approximately 700-donor mean.

The sequencing sample was made of PBMCs. The sequence came from a man aged 40-55 years in good health and CMV-seronegative. The chain links TRBV7-9 to TRBJ2-7; 10 bases align to TRBD1. The CDR3 spells CASSSRPGTGVGEQYF. CDR3 sequence (DNA): TGTGCCAGCAGCTCCCGTCCCGGGACAGGGGTGGGCGAGCAGTACTTC.